This T cell receptor (beta chain) was observed in a study of control samples from healthy donors and cancer patients. Assay used: immunoSEQ multiplex PCR; TCRdb lists only in-frame clones, some missing. The sample has approximately 58,000 clones; roughly 90% are singletons. The germline CDR1 and CDR2 sequences are KGHDR and SFDVKD. V gave up 5 bases and J gave up 8 bases, with 13 bases separating them. CDR3 length: 13 amino acids. Sequencing was carried out using PBMCs. V usage is TRBV24-1 and J usage is TRBJ2-3; D is unresolved. The TCR comes from a man in his 60s with head and neck cancer. DNA of the CDR3: TGTGCCACCAGTGGTGAATACCGGTTTACGCAGTATTTT. As protein: CATSGEYRFTQYF.